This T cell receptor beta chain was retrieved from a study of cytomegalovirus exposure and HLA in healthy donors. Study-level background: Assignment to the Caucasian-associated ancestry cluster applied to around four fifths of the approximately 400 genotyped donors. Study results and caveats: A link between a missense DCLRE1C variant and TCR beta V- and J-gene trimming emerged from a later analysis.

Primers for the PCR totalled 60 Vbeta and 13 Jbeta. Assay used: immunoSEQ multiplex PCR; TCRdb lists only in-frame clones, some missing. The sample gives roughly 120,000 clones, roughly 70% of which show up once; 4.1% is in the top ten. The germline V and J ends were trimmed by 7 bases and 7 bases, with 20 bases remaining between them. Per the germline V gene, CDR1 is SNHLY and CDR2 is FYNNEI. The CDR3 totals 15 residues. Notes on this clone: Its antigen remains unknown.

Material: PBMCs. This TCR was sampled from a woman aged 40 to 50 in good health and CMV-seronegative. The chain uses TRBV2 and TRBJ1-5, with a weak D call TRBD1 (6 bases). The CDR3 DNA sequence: TGTGCCAGCACTGAGGGCCAAGGGGGTAGGCAGCCCCAGCATTTT. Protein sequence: CASTEGQGGRQPQHF.